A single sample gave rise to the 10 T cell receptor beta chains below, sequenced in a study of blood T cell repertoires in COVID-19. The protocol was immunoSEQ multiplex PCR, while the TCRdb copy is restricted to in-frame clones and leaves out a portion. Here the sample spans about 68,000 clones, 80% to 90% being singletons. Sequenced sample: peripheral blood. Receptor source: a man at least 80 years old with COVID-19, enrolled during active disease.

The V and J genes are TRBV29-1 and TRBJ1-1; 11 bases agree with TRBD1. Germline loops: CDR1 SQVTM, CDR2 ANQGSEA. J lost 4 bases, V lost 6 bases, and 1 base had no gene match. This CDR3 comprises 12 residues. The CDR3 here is CSVGTGGTEAFF. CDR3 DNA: TGCAGCGTCGGGACAGGGGGCACTGAAGCTTTCTTT.

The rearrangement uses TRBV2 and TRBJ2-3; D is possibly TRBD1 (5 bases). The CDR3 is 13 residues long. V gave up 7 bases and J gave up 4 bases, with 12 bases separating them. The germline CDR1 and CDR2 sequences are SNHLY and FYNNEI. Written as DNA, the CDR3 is TGTGCCAGCAACCAGGGTTTCTCAGATACGCAGTATTTT. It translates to CASNQGFSDTQYF. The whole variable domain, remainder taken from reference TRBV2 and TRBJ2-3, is EPEVTQTPSHQVTQMGQEVILRCVPISNHLYFYWYRQILGQKVEFLVSFYNNEISEKSEIFDDQFSVERPDGSNFTLKIRSTKLEDSAMYFCASNQGFSDTQYFGPGTRLTVL.

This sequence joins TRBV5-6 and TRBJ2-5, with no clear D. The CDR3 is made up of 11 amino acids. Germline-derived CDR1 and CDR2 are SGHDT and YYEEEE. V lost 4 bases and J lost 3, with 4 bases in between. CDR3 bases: TGTGCCAGCAGCCTAAAAGAGACCCAGTACTTC. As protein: CASSLKETQYF.

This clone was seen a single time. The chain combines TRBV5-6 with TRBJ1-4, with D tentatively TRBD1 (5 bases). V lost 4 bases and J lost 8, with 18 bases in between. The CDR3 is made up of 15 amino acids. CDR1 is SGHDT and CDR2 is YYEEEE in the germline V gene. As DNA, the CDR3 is TGTGCCAGCAGCCCATCGGGGGGGGTCTGGGAAAAACTGTTTTTT. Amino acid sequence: CASSPSGGVWEKLFF.

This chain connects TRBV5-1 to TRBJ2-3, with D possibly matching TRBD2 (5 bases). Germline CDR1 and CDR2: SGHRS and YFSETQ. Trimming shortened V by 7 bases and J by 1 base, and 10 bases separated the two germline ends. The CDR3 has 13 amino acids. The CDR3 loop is CASSSWGTDTQYF. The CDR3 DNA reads TGCGCCAGCTCTAGCTGGGGCACAGATACGCAGTATTTT.

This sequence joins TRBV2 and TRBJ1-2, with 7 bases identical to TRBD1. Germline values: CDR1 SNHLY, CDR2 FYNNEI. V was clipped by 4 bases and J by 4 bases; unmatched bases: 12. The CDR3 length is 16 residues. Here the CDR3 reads CASSGQGEGFFYGYTF. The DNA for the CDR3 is TGTGCCAGCAGTGGACAGGGTGAAGGTTTTTTCTATGGCTACACCTTC.

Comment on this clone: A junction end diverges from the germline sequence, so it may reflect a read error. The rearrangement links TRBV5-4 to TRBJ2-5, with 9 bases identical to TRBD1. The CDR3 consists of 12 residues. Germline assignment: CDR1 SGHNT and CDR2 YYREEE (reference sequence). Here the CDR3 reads CASSFGTGMSDF. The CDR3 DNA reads TGTGCCAGCAGTTTTGGGACAGGGATGAGTGACTTC.

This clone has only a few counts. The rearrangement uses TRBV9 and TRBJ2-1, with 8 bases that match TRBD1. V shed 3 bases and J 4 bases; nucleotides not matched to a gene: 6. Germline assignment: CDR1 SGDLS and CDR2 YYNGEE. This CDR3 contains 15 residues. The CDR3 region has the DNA TGTGCCAGCAGCGCCCACCAGGGGGCTTACAATGAGCAGTTCTTC. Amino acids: CASSAHQGAYNEQFF. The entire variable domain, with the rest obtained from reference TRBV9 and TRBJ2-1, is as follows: DSGVTQTPKHLITATGQRVTLRCSPRSGDLSVYWYQQSLDQGLQFLIQYYNGEERAKGNILERFSAQQFPDLHSELNLSSLELGDSALYFCASSAHQGAYNEQFFGPGTRLTVL.

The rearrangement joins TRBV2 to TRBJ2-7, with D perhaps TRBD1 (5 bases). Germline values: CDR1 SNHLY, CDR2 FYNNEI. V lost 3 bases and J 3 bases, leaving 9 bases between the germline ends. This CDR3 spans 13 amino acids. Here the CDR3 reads CASSDDSIYEQYF. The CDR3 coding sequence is TGTGCCAGCAGTGATGACAGCATCTACGAGCAGTACTTC.

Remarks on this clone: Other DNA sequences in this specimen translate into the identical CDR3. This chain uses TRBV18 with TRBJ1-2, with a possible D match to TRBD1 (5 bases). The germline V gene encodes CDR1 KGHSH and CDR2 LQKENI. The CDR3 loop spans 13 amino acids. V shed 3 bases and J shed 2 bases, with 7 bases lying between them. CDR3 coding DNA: TGTGCCAGCTCACCGGGGGGGAACTATGGCTACACCTTC. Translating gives CASSPGGNYGYTF.